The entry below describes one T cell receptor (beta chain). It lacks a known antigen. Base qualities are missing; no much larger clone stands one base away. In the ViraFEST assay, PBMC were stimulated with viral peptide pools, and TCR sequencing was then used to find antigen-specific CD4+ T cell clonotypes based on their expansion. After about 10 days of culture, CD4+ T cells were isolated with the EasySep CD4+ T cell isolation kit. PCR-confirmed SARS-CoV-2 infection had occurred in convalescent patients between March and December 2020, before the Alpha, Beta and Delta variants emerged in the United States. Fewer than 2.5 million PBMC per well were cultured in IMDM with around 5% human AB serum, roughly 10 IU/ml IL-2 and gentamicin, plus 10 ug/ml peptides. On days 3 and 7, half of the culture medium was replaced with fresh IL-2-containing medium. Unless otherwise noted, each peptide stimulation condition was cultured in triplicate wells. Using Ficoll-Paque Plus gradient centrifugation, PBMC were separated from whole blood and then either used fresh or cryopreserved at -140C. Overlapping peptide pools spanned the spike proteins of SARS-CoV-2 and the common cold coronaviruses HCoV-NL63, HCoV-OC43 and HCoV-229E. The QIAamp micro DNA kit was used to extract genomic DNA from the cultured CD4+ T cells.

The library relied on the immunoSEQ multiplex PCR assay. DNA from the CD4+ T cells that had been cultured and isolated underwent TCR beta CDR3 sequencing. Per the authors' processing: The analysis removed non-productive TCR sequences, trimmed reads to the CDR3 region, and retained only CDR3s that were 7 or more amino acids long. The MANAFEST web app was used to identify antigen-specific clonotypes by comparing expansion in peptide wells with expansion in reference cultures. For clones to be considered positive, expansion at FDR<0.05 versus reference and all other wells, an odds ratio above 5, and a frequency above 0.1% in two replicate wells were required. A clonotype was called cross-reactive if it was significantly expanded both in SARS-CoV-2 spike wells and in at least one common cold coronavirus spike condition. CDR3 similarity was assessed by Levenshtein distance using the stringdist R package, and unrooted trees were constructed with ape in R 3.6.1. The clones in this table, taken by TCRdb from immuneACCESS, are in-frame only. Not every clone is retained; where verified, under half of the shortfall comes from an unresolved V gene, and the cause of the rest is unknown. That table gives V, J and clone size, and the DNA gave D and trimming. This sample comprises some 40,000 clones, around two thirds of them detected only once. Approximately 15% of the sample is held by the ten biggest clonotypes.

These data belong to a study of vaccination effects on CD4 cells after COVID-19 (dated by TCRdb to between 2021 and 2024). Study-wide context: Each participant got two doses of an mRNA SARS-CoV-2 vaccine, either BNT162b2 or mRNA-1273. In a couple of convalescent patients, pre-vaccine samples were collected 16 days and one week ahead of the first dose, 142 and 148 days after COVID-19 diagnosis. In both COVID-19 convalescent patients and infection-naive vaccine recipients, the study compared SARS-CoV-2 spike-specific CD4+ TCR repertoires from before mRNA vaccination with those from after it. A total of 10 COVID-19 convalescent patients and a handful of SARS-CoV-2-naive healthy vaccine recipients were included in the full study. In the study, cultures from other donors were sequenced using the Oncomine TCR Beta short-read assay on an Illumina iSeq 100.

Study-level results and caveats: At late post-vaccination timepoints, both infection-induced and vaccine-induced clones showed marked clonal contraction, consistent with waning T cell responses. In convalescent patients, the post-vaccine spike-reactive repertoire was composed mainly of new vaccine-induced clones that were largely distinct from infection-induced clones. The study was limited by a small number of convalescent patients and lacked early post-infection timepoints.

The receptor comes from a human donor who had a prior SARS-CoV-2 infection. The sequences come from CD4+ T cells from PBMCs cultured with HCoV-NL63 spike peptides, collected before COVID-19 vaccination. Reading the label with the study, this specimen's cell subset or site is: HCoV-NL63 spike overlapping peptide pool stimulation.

The DNA sequence is TGCAGCGTTGACCTAGCGGGAGGCAATGAGCAGTTCTTC. Translated, this is CSVDLAGGNEQFF. The chain is encoded by TRBV29-1 joined to TRBJ2-1; TRBD2 lines up with 11 middle nucleotides. CDR1 and CDR2, per the germline V gene, are SQVTM and ANQGSEA. V lost 3 bases and J lost 6 bases, and the count of bases not matched to a germline gene is 1. From the cysteine up to the phenylalanine, the CDR3 has a length of 13 residues. Only the CDR3 region is kept as DNA, spanning 39 bases read in frame from base 1.